The 10 T cell receptor beta chains presented below share a single source sample, sequenced in a study of post-analysis software for immune sequencing data. Findings and limits, study-wide: About five TRBV segments occurring more often in patients than controls included TRBV5-6, TRBV5-1 and TRBV20-1.

The antigens these receptors bind are not known. Unique molecular identifiers were present in the TCR beta cDNA libraries. TCRdb reanalysed the PCR reads using MiXCR and keeps one entry per CDR3 protein. The repertoire includes roughly 800,000 distinct CDR3 sequences, 53% of them detected once, and roughly 4.4% sits in the top ten. The specimen sequenced was blood. Source of these receptors: a girl aged 10-17 years with multiple sclerosis.

The chain recombines TRBV12-3 or TRBV12-4 with TRBJ1-1; a weak D match, TRBD1 (6 bases). This CDR3 is built from 11 residues. Trimming shortened V by 6 bases and J by 11 bases, and 13 bases separated the two germline ends. The CDR3 sequence: CASSTGSSAFF. As DNA, the CDR3 is TGTGCCAGCAGCACAGGGTCCAGTGCTTTCTTT.

CDR3 amino acids: CASSLGEGDFGNQPQHF. CDR3 sequence (DNA): TGCGCCAGCAGCTTGGGTGAGGGGGATTTTGGCAATCAGCCCCAGCATTTT. The J gene is TRBJ1-5, the V gene TRBV5-1, with D possibly being TRBD1 (6 bases). This CDR3 spans 17 amino acids. The V gene lost 0 bases and the J gene lost 2 bases, with 15 bases spanning the gap. Germline loops: CDR1 SGHRS, CDR2 YFSETQ. The full variable domain, rest sourced from reference TRBV5-1 and TRBJ1-5, is KAGVTQTPRYLIKTRGQQVTLSCSPISGHRSVSWYQQTPGQGLQFLFEYFSETQRNKGNFPGRFSGRQFSNSRSEMNVSTLELGDSALYLCASSLGEGDFGNQPQHFGDGTRLSIL.

V gene TRBV6-5 combines with J gene TRBJ2-1; TRBD2 agrees at 7 bases. The V segment lost 2 bases and the J segment 2 bases; nucleotides outside the gene matches: 6. The germline gives CDR1 MNHEY, CDR2 SVGAGI. CDR3 length: 16 amino acids. CDR3 nucleotides: TGTGCCAGCAGTTACCCCGCAGCGGGGCCCTACAATGAGCAGTTCTTC. Translation: CASSYPAAGPYNEQFF.

The genes are TRBV6-1 and TRBJ2-5; possibly TRBD1 or TRBD2 for D (6 bases each). V lost 7 bases and J lost 3, with 30 bases in between. CDR1 and CDR2 from the germline V gene are MNHNS and SASEGT. The CDR3 is 19 amino acids. The chain's CDR3 is CASTETEGGPTDREETQYF. The CDR3, as DNA: TGTGCCAGCACCGAGACGGAGGGGGGACCTACAGACCGCGAAGAGACCCAGTACTTC.

The chain combines TRBV29-1 with TRBJ2-7, with 12 bases matching TRBD1. Germline V gene data show CDR1 as SQVTM and CDR2 as ANQGSEA. Trimming cost V 3 bases and J 6 bases; bases outside gene matches: 6. CDR3 length equals 14 residues. For the CDR3, the DNA is TGCAGCGTTGAGTTGGGACAGGGGGCCATCGAGCAGTACTTC. As protein: CSVELGQGAIEQYF.

This CDR3 reads CSVRNRPGVTQYF. In nucleotides, the CDR3 is TGCAGTGTTCGGAACAGGCCAGGAGTCACGCAGTATTTT. The chain joins TRBV20-1 to TRBJ2-3; D perhaps matches TRBD1 (5 bases). With 7 bases removed from V and 9 bases from J, the gap between germline ends came to 20 bases. Per the germline V gene, CDR1 is DFQATT and CDR2 is SNEGSKA (reference sequence). The CDR3 sequence is 13 residues long.

Comment on this clonotype: Relative to the germline gene, one junction end is altered; a read error may explain this. The chain uses TRBV3-1 and TRBJ2-3; D possibly uses TRBD1 or TRBD2 (5 bases each). Germline-derived CDR1 and CDR2 are LGHDT and YNNKEL (reference sequence). The CDR3 sequence is 13 residues long. CDR3 region: CASSQDFGATEYF. CDR3 sequence (DNA): TGTGCCAGCAGCCAAGATTTCGGGGCTACGGAGTATTTT.

This clonotype was found once. V gene TRBV7-3 combines with J gene TRBJ2-1; D not certain. Looked up from germline, CDR1 is SGHTA and CDR2 is FQGTGA. Trimming removed 2 bases from V and 3 bases from J, with 14 bases in between. The length of the CDR3 is 16 residues. CDR3: CASSLWAQPLYNEQFF. CDR3 coding DNA: TGTGCCAGCAGCTTATGGGCACAGCCCCTCTACAATGAGCAGTTCTTC.

The chain recombines TRBV20-1 with TRBJ1-2, with D uncertain. Germline CDR1 reads DFQATT; CDR2 reads SNEGSKA (reference sequence). The germline V and J ends were trimmed by 5 bases and 8 bases, with 12 bases remaining between them. The CDR3 spans 11 residues. The CDR3 is CSALTSVGYTF. CDR3 in DNA: TGCAGTGCTTTAACATCAGTGGGCTACACCTTC.

This chain links TRBV7-9 with TRBJ2-3; 7 bases agree with TRBD1. This CDR3 contains 14 residues. Looked up from germline, CDR1 is SEHNR and CDR2 is FQNEAQ (reference sequence). V lost 5 bases and J lost 2; bases outside the gene matches: 4. This chain's CDR3 is CASSRDRLTDTQYF. DNA of the CDR3: TGTGCCAGCAGCCGGGACAGACTCACAGATACGCAGTATTTT. Looking up the rest from reference TRBV7-9 and TRBJ2-3 gives the full variable domain: DTGVSQNPRHKITKRGQNVTFRCDPISEHNRLYWYRQTLGQGPEFLTYFQNEAQLEKSRLLSDRFSAERPKGSFSTLEIQRTEQGDSAMYLCASSRDRLTDTQYFGPGTRLTVL.